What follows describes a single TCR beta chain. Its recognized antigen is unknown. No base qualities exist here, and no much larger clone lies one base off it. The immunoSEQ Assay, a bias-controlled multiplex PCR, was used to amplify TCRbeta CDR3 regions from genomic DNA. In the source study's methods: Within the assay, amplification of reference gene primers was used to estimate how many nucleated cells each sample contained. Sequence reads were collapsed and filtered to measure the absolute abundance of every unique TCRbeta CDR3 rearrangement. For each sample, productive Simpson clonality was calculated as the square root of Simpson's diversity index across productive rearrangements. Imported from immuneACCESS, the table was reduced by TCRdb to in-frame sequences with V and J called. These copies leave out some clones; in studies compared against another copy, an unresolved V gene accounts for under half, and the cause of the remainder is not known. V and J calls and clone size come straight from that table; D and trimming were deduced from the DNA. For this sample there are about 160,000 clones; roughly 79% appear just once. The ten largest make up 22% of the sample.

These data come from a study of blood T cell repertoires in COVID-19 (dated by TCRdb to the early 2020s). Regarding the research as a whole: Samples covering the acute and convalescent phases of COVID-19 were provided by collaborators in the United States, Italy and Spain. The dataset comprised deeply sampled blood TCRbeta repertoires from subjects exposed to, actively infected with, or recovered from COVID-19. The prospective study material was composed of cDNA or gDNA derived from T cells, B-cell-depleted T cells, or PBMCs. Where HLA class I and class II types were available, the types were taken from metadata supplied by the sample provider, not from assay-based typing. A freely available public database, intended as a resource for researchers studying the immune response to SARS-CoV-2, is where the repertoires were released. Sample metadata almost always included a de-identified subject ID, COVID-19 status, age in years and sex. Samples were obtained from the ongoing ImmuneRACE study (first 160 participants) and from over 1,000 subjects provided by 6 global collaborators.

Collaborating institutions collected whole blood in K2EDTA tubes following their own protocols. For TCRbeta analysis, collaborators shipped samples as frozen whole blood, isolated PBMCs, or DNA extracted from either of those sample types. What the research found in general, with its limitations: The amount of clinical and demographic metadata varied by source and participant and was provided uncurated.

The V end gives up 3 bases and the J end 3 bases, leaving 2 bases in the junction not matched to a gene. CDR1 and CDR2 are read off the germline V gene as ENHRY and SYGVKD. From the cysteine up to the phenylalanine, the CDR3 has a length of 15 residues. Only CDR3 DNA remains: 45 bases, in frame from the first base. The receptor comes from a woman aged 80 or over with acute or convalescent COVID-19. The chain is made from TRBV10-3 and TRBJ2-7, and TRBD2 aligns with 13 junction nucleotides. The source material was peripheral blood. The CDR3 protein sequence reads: CAISEGTSGIYEQYF. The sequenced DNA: TGTGCCATCAGTGAAGGGACTAGCGGGATCTACGAGCAGTACTTC.